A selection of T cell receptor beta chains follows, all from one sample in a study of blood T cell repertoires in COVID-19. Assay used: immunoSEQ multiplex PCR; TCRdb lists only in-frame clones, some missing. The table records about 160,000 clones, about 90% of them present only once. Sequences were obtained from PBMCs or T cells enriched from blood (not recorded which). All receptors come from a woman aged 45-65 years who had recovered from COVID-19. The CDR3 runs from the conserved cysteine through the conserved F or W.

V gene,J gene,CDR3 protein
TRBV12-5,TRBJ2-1,CASGPGIGGSYNEQFF
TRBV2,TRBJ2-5,CASSDEKTRQETQYF
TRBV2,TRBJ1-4,CASCVETVNEKLFF
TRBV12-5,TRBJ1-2,CASAEGARHTF
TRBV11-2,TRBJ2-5,CASSLDPLETQYF
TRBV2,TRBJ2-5,CASSESLATGVETQYF
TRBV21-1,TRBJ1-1,CASSKGGREGDFGCVEAFF
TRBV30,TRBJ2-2,CAWRRAANTGELFF
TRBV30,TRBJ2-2,CAWGTGGINRELFF
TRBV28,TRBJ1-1,CASTLAGGNTEAFF
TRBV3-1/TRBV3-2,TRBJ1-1,CASSQEAGLNTEAFF
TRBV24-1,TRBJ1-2,CATSDWTRNYGYTF
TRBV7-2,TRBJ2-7,CASSFGTGGYEQYF
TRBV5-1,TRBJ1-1,CASSLTGTVMNTEAFF
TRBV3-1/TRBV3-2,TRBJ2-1,CASSQGTSGASSYNEQFF
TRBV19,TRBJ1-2,CASTKGSKGQGFFGYTF
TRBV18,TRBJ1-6,CASSPQGAGSPLHF
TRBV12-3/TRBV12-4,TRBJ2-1,CASGGSYNEQFF
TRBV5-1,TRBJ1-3,CASSPAGTGGSSGNTIYF
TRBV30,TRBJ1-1,CAWSGGGNTEAFF
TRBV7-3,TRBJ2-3,CASSLMLGDTQYF
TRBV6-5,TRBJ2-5,CASSLQGSPQETQYF
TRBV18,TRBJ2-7,CASSRTGYFSEQYF
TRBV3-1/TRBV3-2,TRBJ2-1,CASSQDWGLAGDNEQFF
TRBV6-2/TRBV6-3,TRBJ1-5,CASSYSTQGTQPQHF
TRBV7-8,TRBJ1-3,CASSLSGSGNTIYF
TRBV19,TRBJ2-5,CASSIGLAGRQETQYF